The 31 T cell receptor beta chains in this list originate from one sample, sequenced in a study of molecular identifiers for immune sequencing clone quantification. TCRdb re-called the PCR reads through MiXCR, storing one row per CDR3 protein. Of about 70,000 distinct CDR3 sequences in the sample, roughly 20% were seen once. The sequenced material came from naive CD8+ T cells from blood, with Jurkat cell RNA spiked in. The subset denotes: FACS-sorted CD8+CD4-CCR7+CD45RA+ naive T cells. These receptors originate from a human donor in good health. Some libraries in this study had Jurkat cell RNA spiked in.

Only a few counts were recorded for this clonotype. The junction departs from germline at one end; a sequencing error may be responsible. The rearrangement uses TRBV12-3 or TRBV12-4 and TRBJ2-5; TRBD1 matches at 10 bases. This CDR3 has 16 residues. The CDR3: CTSSPVGQGPGETQYF. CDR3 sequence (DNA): TGTACCAGCAGTCCCGTGGGACAGGGGCCCGGGGAGACCCAGTACTTC.

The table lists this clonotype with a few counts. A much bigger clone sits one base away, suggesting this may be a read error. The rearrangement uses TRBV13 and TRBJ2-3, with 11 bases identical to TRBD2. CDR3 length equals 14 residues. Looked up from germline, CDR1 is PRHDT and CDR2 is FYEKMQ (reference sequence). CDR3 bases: TGTGCCAGCGGCTTACTAGCGGGAGCAGATACGCAGTATTTT. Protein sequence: CASGLLAGADTQYF. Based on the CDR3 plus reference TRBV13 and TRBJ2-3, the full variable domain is AAGVIQSPRHLIKEKRETATLKCYPIPRHDTVYWYQQGPGQDPQFLISFYEKMQSDKGSIPDRFSAQQFSDYHSELNMSSLELGDSALYFCASGLLAGADTQYFGPGTRLTVL.

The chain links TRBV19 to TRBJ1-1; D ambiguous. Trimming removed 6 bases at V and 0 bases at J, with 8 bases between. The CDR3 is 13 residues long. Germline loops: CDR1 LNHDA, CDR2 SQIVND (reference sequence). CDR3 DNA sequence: TGTGCCAGTAGCGAACGTATGAACACTGAAGCTTTCTTT. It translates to CASSERMNTEAFF.

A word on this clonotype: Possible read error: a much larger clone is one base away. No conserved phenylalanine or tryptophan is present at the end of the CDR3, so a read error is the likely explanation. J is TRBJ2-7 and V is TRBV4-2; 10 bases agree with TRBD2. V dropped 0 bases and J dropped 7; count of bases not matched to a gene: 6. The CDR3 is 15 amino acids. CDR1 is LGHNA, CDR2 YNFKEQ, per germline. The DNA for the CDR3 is TGTGCCAGCAGCCAAGATACAGCGGGAGGGCCGGAGCAGTACATC. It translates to CASSQDTAGGPEQYI.

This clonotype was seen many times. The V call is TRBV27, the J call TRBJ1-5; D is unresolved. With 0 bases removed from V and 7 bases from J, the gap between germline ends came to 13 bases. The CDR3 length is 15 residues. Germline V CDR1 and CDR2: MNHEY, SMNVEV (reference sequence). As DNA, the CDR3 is TGTGCCAGCAGTTTATCTCGGCCAGTTGACCAGCCCCAGCATTTT. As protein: CASSLSRPVDQPQHF.

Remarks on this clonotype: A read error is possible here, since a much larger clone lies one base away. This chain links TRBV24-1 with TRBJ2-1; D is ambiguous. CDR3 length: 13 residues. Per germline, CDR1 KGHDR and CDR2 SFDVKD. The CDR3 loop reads CATRASLYNEQSF. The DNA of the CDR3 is TGTGCCACCAGGGCCAGCCTATACAATGAGCAGTCCTTC.

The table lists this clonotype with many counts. Here the CDR3 DNA reads TGTGCCAGCAGTCTAACGACGGGTAGCGGGTACTCCTACGAGCAGTACTTC. Translated: CASSLTTGSGYSYEQYF. The chain carries TRBV27 and TRBJ2-7, with 7 positions matching TRBD2. V lost 5 bases, J lost 0 bases, and 13 bases stayed unmatched. CDR3 length: 17 residues. Germline assignment: CDR1 MNHEY and CDR2 SMNVEV (reference sequence).

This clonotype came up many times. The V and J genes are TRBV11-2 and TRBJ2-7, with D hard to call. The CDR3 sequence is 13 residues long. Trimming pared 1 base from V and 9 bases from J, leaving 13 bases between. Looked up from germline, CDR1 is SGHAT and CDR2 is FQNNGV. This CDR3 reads CASSLGPAPPQYF. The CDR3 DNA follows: TGTGCCAGCAGCTTAGGGCCAGCTCCCCCGCAGTACTTC.

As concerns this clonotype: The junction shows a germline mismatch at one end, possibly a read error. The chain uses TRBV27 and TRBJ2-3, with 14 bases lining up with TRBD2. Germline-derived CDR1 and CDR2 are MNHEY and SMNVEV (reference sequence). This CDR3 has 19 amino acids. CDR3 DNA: TGTGCCAGCAGTTTCCACACCGGGACTAGCGGGGGACTAACAGATACGCGGTATTTT. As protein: CASSFHTGTSGGLTDTRYF.

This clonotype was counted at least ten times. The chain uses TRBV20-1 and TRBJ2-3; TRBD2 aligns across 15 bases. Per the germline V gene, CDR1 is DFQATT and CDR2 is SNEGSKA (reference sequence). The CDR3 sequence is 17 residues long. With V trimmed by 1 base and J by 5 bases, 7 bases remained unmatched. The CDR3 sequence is CSARATGTSGRLDTQYF. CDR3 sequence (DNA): TGCAGTGCTAGAGCAACCGGGACTAGCGGGAGGTTAGATACGCAGTATTTT.

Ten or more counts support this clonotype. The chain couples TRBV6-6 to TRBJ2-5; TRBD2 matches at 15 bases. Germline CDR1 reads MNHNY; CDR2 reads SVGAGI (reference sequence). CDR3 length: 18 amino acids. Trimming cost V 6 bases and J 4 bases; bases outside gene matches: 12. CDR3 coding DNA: TGTGCCAGCAGCTATTCCGCCGGACTAGCGGGAGGGCCAGAGACCCAGTACTTC. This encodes CASSYSAGLAGGPETQYF.

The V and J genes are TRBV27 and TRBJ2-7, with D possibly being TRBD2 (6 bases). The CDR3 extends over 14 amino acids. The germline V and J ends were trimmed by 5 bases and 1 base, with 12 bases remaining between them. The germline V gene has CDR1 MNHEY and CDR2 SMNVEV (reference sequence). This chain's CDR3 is CASSDIGGSYEQYF. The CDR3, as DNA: TGTGCCAGCAGTGACATCGGGGGTTCCTACGAGCAGTACTTC.

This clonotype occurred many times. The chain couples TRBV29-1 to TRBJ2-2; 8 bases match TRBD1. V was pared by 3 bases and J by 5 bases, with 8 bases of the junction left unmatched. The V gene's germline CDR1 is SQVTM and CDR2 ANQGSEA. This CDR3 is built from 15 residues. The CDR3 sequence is CSVDQGARATGELFF. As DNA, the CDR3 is TGCAGCGTTGACCAGGGGGCGCGGGCGACCGGGGAGCTGTTTTTT.

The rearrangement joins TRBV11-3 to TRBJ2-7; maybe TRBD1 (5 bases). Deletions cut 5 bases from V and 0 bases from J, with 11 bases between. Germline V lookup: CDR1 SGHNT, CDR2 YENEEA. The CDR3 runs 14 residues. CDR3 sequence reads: CASSMTASSYEQYF. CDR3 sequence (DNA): TGTGCCAGCAGCATGACAGCGTCCTCCTACGAGCAGTACTTC.

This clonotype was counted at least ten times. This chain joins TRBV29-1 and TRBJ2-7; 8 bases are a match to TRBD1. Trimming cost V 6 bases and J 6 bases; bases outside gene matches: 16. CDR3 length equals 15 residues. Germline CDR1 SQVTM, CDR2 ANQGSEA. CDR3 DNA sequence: TGCAGCGTCAAAGGGGGACAGGCCGCCGCACGCGAGCAGTACTTC. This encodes CSVKGGQAAAREQYF.

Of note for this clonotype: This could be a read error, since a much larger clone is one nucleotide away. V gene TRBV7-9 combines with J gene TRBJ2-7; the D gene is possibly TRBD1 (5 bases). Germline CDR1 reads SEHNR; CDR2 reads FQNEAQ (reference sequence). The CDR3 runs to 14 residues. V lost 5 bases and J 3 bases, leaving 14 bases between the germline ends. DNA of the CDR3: TGTGCCAGCAGCCGAAAAGGGGCTGTCTACGAGCAGTACTTC. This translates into CASSRKGAVYEQYF.

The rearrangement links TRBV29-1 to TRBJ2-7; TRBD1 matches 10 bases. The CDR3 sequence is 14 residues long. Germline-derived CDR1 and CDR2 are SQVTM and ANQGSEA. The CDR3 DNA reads TGCAACGCTGGACGGGGACAGGGGACCTACGAGCAGTACTTC. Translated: CNAGRGQGTYEQYF.

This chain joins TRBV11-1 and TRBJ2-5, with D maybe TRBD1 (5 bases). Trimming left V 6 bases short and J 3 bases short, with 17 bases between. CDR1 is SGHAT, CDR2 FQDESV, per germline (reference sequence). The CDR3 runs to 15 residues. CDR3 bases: TGTGCCAGCAGACCACGTCAGTCAGGGAAAGAGACCCAGTACTTC. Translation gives CASRPRQSGKETQYF. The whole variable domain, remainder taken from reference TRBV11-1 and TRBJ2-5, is EAEVAQSPRYKITEKSQAVAFWCDPISGHATLYWYRQILGQGPELLVQFQDESVVDDSQLPKDRFSAERLKGVDSTLKIQPAELGDSAMYLCASRPRQSGKETQYFGPGTRLLVL.

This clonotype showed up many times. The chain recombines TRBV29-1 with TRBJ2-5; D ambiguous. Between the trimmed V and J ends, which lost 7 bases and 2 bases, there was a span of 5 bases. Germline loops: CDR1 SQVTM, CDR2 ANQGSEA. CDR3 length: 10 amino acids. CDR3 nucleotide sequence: TGCAGCGCCTCGCAAGAGACCCAGTACTTC. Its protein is CSASQETQYF.

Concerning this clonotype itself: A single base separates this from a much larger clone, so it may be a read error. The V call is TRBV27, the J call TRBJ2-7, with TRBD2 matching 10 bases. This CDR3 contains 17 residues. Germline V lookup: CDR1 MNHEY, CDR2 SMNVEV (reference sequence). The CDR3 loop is CAGSLSGPASGSHEQYF. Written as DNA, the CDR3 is TGTGCCGGCAGTTTATCGGGCCCGGCTAGCGGGAGCCACGAGCAGTACTTC.

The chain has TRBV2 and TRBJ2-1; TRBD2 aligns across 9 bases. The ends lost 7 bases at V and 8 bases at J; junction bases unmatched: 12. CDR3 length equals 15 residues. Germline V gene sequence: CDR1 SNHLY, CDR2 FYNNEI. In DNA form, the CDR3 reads TGTGCCAGCATTTCGTCGCCTAGCGGGATTTATGAGCAGTTCTTC. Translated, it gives CASISSPSGIYEQFF.

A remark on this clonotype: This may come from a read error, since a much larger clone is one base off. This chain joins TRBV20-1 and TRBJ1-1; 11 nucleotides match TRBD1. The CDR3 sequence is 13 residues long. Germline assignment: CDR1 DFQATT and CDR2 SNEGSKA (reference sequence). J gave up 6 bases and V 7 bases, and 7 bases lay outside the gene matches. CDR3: CSVRGQGGSEAFF. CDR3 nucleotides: TGCAGTGTTAGGGGACAGGGGGGCTCTGAAGCTTTCTTT.

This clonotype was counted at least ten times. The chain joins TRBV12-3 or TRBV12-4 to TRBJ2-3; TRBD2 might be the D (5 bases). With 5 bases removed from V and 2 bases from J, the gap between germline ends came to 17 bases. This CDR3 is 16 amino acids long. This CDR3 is CASSPLLDGLTDTQYF. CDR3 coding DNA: TGTGCCAGCAGTCCTCTCCTGGACGGACTCACAGATACGCAGTATTTT.

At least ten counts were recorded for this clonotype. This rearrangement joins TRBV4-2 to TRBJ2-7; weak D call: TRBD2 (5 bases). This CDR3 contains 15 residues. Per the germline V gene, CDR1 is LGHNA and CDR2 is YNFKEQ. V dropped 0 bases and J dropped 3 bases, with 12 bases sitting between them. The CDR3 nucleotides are TGTGCCAGCAGCCAAGATCTAGGGAGCTACTACGAGCAGTACTTC. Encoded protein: CASSQDLGSYYEQYF.

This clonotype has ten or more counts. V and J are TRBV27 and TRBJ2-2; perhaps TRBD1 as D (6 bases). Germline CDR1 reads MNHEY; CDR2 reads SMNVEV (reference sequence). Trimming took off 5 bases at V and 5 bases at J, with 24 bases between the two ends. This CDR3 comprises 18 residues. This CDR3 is CASSPDLLVTGGTGELFF. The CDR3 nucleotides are TGTGCCAGCAGTCCGGACCTCCTCGTGACAGGAGGTACCGGGGAGCTGTTTTTT.

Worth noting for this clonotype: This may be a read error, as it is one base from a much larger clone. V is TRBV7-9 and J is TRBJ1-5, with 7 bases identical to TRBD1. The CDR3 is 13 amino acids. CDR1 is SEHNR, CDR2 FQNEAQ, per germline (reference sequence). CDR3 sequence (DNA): TGTGCCGGCAGCTTAGAGGGGGCGCAGCCCCAGCATTTT. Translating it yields CAGSLEGAQPQHF.

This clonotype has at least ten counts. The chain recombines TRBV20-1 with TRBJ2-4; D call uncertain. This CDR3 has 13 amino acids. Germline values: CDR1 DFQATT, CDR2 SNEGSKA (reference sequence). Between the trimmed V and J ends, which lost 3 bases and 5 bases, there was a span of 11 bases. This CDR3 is CSARKSTQNIQYF. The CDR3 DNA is TGCAGTGCTAGGAAATCGACGCAAAACATTCAGTACTTC.

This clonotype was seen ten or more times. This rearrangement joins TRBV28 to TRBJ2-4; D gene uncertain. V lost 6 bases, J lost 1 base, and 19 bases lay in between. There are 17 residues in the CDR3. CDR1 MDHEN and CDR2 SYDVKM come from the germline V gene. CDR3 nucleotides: TGTGCCAGCAGACAAGGCCCCAGGTCATCGGCCAAAAACATTCAGTACTTC. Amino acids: CASRQGPRSSAKNIQYF.

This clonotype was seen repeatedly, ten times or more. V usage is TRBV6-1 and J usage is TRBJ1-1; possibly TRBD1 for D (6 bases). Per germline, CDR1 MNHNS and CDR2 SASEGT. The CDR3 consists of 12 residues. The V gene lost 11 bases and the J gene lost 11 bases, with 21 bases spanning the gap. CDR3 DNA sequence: TGTGCCGCCATACAGGGCGCCAAGGTCGCTTTCTTT. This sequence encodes CAAIQGAKVAFF.

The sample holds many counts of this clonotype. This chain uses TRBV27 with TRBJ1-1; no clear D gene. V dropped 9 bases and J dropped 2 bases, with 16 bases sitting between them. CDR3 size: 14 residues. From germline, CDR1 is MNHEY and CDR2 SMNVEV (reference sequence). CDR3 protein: CASISESANTEAFF. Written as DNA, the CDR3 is TGTGCCAGTATATCGGAATCGGCTAACACTGAAGCTTTCTTT.

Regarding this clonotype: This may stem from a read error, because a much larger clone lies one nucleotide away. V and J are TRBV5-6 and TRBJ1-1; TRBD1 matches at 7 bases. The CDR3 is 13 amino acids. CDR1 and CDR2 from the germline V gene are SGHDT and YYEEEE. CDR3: CASSQDRPSEALF. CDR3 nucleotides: TGTGCCAGCAGTCAGGACAGGCCGTCTGAAGCTCTCTTT.